This passage covers 26 T cell receptor beta chains from one sample sequenced in a study of blood T cell repertoires in COVID-19 (dated by TCRdb to the early 2020s). The library was made by the immunoSEQ multiplex PCR assay. TCRdb took this table from immuneACCESS and kept in-frame rearrangements with V and J called. Such tables lack part of the clones; where checked against another copy, unresolved V genes explain under half of the gap, and the rest is unexplained. The sample includes approximately 300,000 clones, with approximately 87% observed a single time. Of the sample, less than 6% falls within the top ten clones. Sequences were obtained from PBMCs or T cells enriched from blood (not recorded which). The receptors were sampled from a woman in her twenties or thirties who had recovered from COVID-19.

In its sample, this clone was seen a few times. The V and J genes are TRBV4-3 and TRBJ1-4; TRBD1 agrees at 9 bases. From germline, CDR1 is LGHNA and CDR2 YSLEER. Germline trimming cut 2 bases from V and 7 bases from J; bases unmatched to any gene: 8. CDR3 length: 16 amino acids. CDR3 protein: CASSQTPDRGGEKLFF. CDR3 in DNA: TGCGCCAGCAGCCAAACTCCTGACAGGGGGGGTGAAAAACTGTTTTTT.

The genes are TRBV6-5 and TRBJ1-2, with D possibly matching TRBD1 (6 bases). The V end lost 5 bases, the J end lost 7 bases, and 14 bases lay between the germline ends. The CDR3 has 13 amino acids. Germline V lookup: CDR1 MNHEY, CDR2 SVGAGI. In DNA form, the CDR3 reads TGTGCCAGCAGTCGAACAGGGCACGCTGGCTACACCTTC. Its protein is CASSRTGHAGYTF.

The chain uses TRBV27 and TRBJ2-7, with 8 bases lining up with TRBD2. The CDR3 loop spans 14 amino acids. Losses at the gene ends were 5 bases for V and 4 bases for J; bases not matched to a gene: 7. Germline assignment: CDR1 MNHEY and CDR2 SMNVEV (reference sequence). This CDR3 is CASSPLADNYEQYF. CDR3 nucleotide sequence: TGTGCCAGCAGTCCACTAGCGGATAATTACGAGCAGTACTTC.

The sample holds one count of this clone. The V gene is TRBV11-2, the J gene TRBJ1-1, with a weak D call TRBD1 (5 bases). V shed 6 bases and J shed 6 bases, with 14 bases lying between them. The CDR3 extends over 13 amino acids. The germline V gene encodes CDR1 SGHAT and CDR2 FQNNGV. The CDR3 here is CASSSRVTSEAFF. CDR3 nucleotides: TGTGCCAGCAGTTCCAGGGTTACTTCTGAAGCTTTCTTT.

The genes are TRBV28 and TRBJ1-2, with D unclear. This CDR3 spans 13 amino acids. Germline CDR1 and CDR2: MDHEN and SYDVKM. Trimming took off 7 bases at V and 2 bases at J, with 11 bases between the two ends. Written as DNA, the CDR3 is TGTGCCAGCACCCAGCGGGCAAACTATGGCTACACCTTC. This codes for CASTQRANYGYTF.

V gene TRBV28 combines with J gene TRBJ2-7; 10 nucleotides agree with TRBD1. The V and J ends lost 6 bases and 5 bases, in that order; junction bases with no gene match: 10. In germline, CDR1 is MDHEN, CDR2 SYDVKM. There are 15 residues in the CDR3. CDR3 region: CASSTPWGQGNEQYF. The DNA for the CDR3 is TGTGCCAGCAGCACGCCCTGGGGACAGGGGAACGAGCAGTACTTC. The variable domain in full, with the rest retrieved from reference TRBV28 and TRBJ2-7, is DVKVTQSSRYLVKRTGEKVFLECVQDMDHENMFWYRQDPGLGLRLIYFSYDVKMKEKGDIPEGYSVSREKKERFSLILESASTNQTSMYLCASSTPWGQGNEQYFGPGTRLTVT.

The chain couples TRBV24-1 to TRBJ2-1; 11 bases fit TRBD1. The CDR3 has 16 residues. Trimming cost V 3 bases and J 7 bases; bases outside gene matches: 7. Germline loops: CDR1 KGHDR, CDR2 SFDVKD. For the CDR3, the DNA is TGTGCCACCAGTGATCCGAGGACAGGGGGCAAAAATGAGCAGTTCTTC. Translated: CATSDPRTGGKNEQFF.

The rearrangement links TRBV6-2 or TRBV6-3 to TRBJ2-3; 8 bases are shared with TRBD2. The CDR3 extends over 12 amino acids. J was trimmed by 8 bases and V by 3 bases; bases with no gene match: 1. The germline CDR1 and CDR2 sequences are MNHEY and SVGEGT. CDR3 DNA: TGTGCCAGCAGTTATCGGGGGGGTACGCAGTATTTT. This codes for CASSYRGGTQYF.

The J gene is TRBJ1-2, the V gene TRBV18; a possible D gene is TRBD1 (5 bases). CDR1 KGHSH and CDR2 LQKENI come from the germline V gene. Trimming cost V 2 bases and J 2 bases, with 9 bases left between them. There are 14 residues in the CDR3. The CDR3: CASSPSGDNYGYTF. In DNA, the CDR3 is TGTGCCAGCTCACCATCGGGGGACAACTATGGCTACACCTTC.

The chain couples TRBV19 to TRBJ2-5, with 8 bases lining up with TRBD2. From germline, CDR1 is LNHDA and CDR2 SQIVND (reference sequence). The trim removed 4 bases at V and 4 bases at J, leaving 2 bases unmatched. The CDR3 is 13 amino acids. CDR3 protein: CASSRGLAETQYF. The CDR3 DNA sequence: TGTGCCAGTAGTAGAGGACTAGCAGAGACCCAGTACTTC.

This CDR3 reads CASSIGAFYGYTF. In DNA, the CDR3 is TGTGCCAGTAGTATAGGGGCCTTCTATGGCTACACCTTC. This chain uses TRBV19 with TRBJ1-2; no definite D call. Trimming stripped 1 base from V and 4 bases from J, with 7 bases between. Germline values: CDR1 LNHDA, CDR2 SQIVND (reference sequence). There are 13 residues in the CDR3.

As DNA, the CDR3 is TGTGCCAGTAGTGGGCAGGGAGGATTGGGCACTGAAGCTTTCTTT. As protein: CASSGQGGLGTEAFF. This chain joins TRBV19 and TRBJ1-1, with D perhaps TRBD1 (5 bases). Looked up from germline, CDR1 is LNHDA and CDR2 is SQIVND (reference sequence). The CDR3 covers 15 residues. Deletions cut 5 bases from V and 4 bases from J, with 17 bases between.

The chain employs TRBV2 and TRBJ2-5; D call uncertain. Germline V gene lookup returns CDR1 SNHLY and CDR2 FYNNEI. Trimming removed 6 bases from V and 5 bases from J, with 7 bases in between. The CDR3 spans 11 residues. Written as DNA, the CDR3 is TGTGCCAGCAGCGTGTCGGAGACCCAGTACTTC. As protein: CASSVSETQYF. Together with reference TRBV2 and TRBJ2-5, the CDR3 gives the full variable domain: EPEVTQTPSHQVTQMGQEVILRCVPISNHLYFYWYRQILGQKVEFLVSFYNNEISEKSEIFDDQFSVERPDGSNFTLKIRSTKLEDSAMYFCASSVSETQYFGPGTRLLVL.

This sequence joins TRBV29-1 and TRBJ1-2; possible D gene TRBD1, 5 bases. The V and J ends lost 7 bases and 2 bases respectively, with 20 bases between them. The V gene's germline CDR1 is SQVTM and CDR2 ANQGSEA. The CDR3 is 15 residues long. CDR3: CSAYGGLGNNYGYTF. The CDR3 DNA sequence: TGCAGCGCCTACGGGGGGTTGGGGAACAACTATGGCTACACCTTC.

V gene TRBV28 combines with J gene TRBJ1-3; 10 nucleotides agree with TRBD1. The length of the CDR3 is 16 residues. Germline V CDR1 and CDR2: MDHEN, SYDVKM. J gave up 2 bases and V 6 bases, and 7 bases lay outside the gene matches. CDR3: CASRSTGGSTGNTIYF. CDR3 in DNA: TGTGCCAGCAGATCGACAGGGGGCTCAACTGGAAACACCATATATTTT.

This chain connects TRBV5-1 to TRBJ1-1; D is ambiguous. The germline V gene has CDR1 SGHRS and CDR2 YFSETQ. V was pared by 9 bases and J by 14 bases, with 20 bases between. The CDR3 extends over 11 amino acids. The CDR3 region is CATTLAGVAFF. The DNA for the CDR3 is TGCGCCACCACTCTAGCCGGGGTAGCCTTCTTT.

The chain uses TRBV7-2 and TRBJ2-2; a possible D gene is TRBD2 (6 bases). Between the trimmed V and J ends, which lost 7 bases and 4 bases, there was a span of 16 bases. CDR1 is SGHTA and CDR2 is FQGNSA in the germline V gene. CDR3 size: 15 residues. CDR3 in amino acids: CASTSASGRTGELFF. The CDR3 DNA sequence: TGTGCCAGCACCTCAGCGAGCGGGCGCACCGGGGAGCTGTTTTTT.

V is TRBV4-3 and J is TRBJ1-2, with 8 bases that match TRBD1. This CDR3 contains 16 residues. Trimming at V came to 1 base and at J to 2 bases, leaving 6 bases not matched to a gene. Germline V gene sequence: CDR1 LGHNA, CDR2 YSLEER. The CDR3 protein is CASSQGSGQGNYGYTF. The CDR3 DNA follows: TGCGCCAGCAGCCAAGGGTCAGGACAGGGAAACTATGGCTACACCTTC.

CDR3 residues: CASRTFTNYGYTF. The DNA of the CDR3 is TGTGCCAGCAGGACTTTTACTAACTATGGCTACACCTTC. The chain combines TRBV12-3 or TRBV12-4 with TRBJ1-2, with D unclear. Trimming removed 6 bases at V and 0 bases at J, with 8 bases between. The CDR3 runs 13 residues.

The chain couples TRBV13 to TRBJ1-2; D gene unclear. Trimming removed 2 bases from V and 8 bases from J, with 15 bases in between. The CDR3 contains 14 residues. Germline assignment: CDR1 PRHDT and CDR2 FYEKMQ (reference sequence). As DNA, the CDR3 is TGTGCCAGCAGCTTATTCTACGGGAGAGAGGGCTACACCTTC. Translating it yields CASSLFYGREGYTF.

This chain links TRBV7-9 with TRBJ2-7, with 8 bases aligning to TRBD1. Trimming took 10 bases from V and 2 from J; bases not matched to a gene: 4. The CDR3 consists of 12 residues. The germline gives CDR1 SEHNR, CDR2 FQNEAQ (reference sequence). DNA for the CDR3: TGTGCCACCCGGGACAGGACCTACGAGCAGTACTTC. As protein: CATRDRTYEQYF. The whole variable domain, remainder taken from reference TRBV7-9 and TRBJ2-7, is DTGVSQNPRHKITKRGQNVTFRCDPISEHNRLYWYRQTLGQGPEFLTYFQNEAQLEKSRLLSDRFSAERPKGSFSTLEIQRTEQGDSAMYLCATRDRTYEQYFGPGTRLTVT.

The chain couples TRBV28 to TRBJ1-3; no reliable D call. Trimming cost V 5 bases and J 0 bases, with 14 bases left between them. This CDR3 region has 16 residues. Germline V gene sequence: CDR1 MDHEN, CDR2 SYDVKM. CDR3 sequence reads: CASSPYRRGSGNTIYF. The CDR3 DNA reads as TGTGCCAGCAGTCCGTACAGACGGGGCTCTGGAAACACCATATATTTT.

J is TRBJ2-7 and V is TRBV5-1; D is perhaps TRBD1 (6 bases). The CDR3 is 14 amino acids. CDR1 and CDR2 (germline): SGHRS, YFSETQ. Trimming shortened V by 0 bases and J by 7 bases, and 14 bases separated the two germline ends. CDR3 nucleotide sequence: TGCGCCAGCAGCTTGGATCAGGGGCACGGGGAGCAGTACTTC. Its protein is CASSLDQGHGEQYF.

The chain links TRBV18 to TRBJ2-1; 12 nucleotides agree with TRBD2. V was clipped by 3 bases and J by 8 bases; unmatched bases: 5. CDR1 is KGHSH and CDR2 is LQKENI in the germline V gene. The CDR3 length is 15 residues. The CDR3 DNA reads TGTGCCAGCTCACCCTCTAGCGGGGGGGTCGATGAGCAGTTCTTC. It codes for CASSPSSGGVDEQFF.

The J gene is TRBJ2-2, the V gene TRBV6-1; TRBD2 is a possible D gene (5 bases). The germline CDR1 and CDR2 sequences are MNHNS and SASEGT. V was clipped by 1 base and J by 2 bases, with 8 bases between them. There are 15 residues in the CDR3. The CDR3 DNA follows: TGTGCCAGCAGTGAAGTTGGAGGAAACACCGGGGAGCTGTTTTTT. Amino acid sequence: CASSEVGGNTGELFF.

The chain uses TRBV4-3 and TRBJ2-7; D is ambiguous. V was pared by 0 bases and J by 3 bases, with 12 bases between. Germline CDR1 reads LGHNA; CDR2 reads YSLEER. The CDR3 has 15 residues. The CDR3 spells CASSQEILSGYEQYF. The CDR3 DNA is TGCGCCAGCAGCCAAGAAATCCTAAGTGGCTACGAGCAGTACTTC.